The source of this TCR beta chain is a study of cytomegalovirus exposure and HLA in healthy donors. Overall study findings and caveats: Donor immune exposure was known only as CMV serostatus.

The length of the CDR3 is 13 residues. The germline V and J ends were trimmed by 7 bases and 6 bases, with 15 bases remaining between them. Per the germline V gene, CDR1 is MNHNS and CDR2 is SASEGT. The study ran its PCR with 60 Vbeta and 13 Jbeta primers. Original data processing: A follow-up analysis tallied about 88 million unique TCR beta chains, 8.5 million to 14 million shared. Repertoires were generated with immunoSEQ multiplex PCR, while TCRdb's copy carries only in-frame clones and drops some. V, J and clone size were drawn from that table, and D and trimming were deduced from the DNA. The repertoire holds a few hundred thousand clones, approximately 81% seen once, with about 3% in the top ten. Worth noting for this clone: Its specificity is unknown.

The TCR comes from a young man in good health and CMV-seronegative. The specimen sequenced was PBMCs. This sequence joins TRBV6-1 and TRBJ1-1; no clear D. The CDR3 region has the DNA TGTGCCAGCACCTACCGGGAATTCTCTGAAGCTTTCTTT. Its protein product is CASTYREFSEAFF.